This T cell receptor (beta chain) was captured by sequencing in a study of T-cell reconstitution after alpha-beta-depleted transplantation in children. Findings of the study overall: Roughly two months post-transplant, alpha-beta T cells reportedly originated from several hundred graft clones that had expanded. Counts and diversity of T cells one year after transplant came mostly from newly produced T cells. Surviving recipient T cells and thymic progenitors underlay high day-60 TCRbeta diversity in some patients.

Notes on this clonotype: Its antigen is still unknown.

This CDR3 region has 17 residues. Germline trimming cut 1 base from V and 6 bases from J; bases unmatched to any gene: 13. Germline CDR1 reads KGHSH; CDR2 reads LQKENI. A TCRbeta library incorporating unique molecular identifiers was prepared. MiXCR, run by TCRdb on the PCR reads, gives a single entry per CDR3 protein. The sample includes around 450,000 distinct CDR3 sequences, 43% of them seen just once. This sequence was found in a girl aged 2 to 9 with aplastic anemia, due to receive a stem cell transplant. V is TRBV18 and J is TRBJ1-1; TRBD1 aligns across 8 bases. The input for sequencing was PBMCs, taken before TCRalphabeta/CD19-depleted stem cell transplant. The CDR3 sequence is CASSPLAGGEGIAEAFF. The CDR3 region has the DNA TGTGCCAGCTCACCACTTGCAGGGGGCGAGGGAATAGCTGAAGCTTTCTTT.